Listed here are 31 T cell receptor beta chains from one sample, sequenced in a study of blood T cell repertoires in COVID-19. Generated by immunoSEQ multiplex PCR, the TCRdb table keeps only in-frame clones and is missing some. The sample consists of more than 95,000 clones, under 85% of them appearing once. Material: peripheral blood. These receptors all stem from a man between 60 and 75 years old with acute or convalescent COVID-19.

V usage is TRBV5-1 and J usage is TRBJ1-5, with TRBD1 matching over 7 bases. CDR1 is SGHRS, CDR2 YFSETQ, per germline. V trimming: 3 bases; J trimming: 3 bases; junction bases outside the gene matches: 6. The CDR3 extends over 15 amino acids. The CDR3 DNA reads as TGCGCCAGCAGCTCGATAGGGGGCCCCAATCAGCCCCAGCATTTT. It yields the protein CASSSIGGPNQPQHF.

This chain connects TRBV6-1 to TRBJ2-7; TRBD1 agrees at 9 bases. The CDR3 extends over 14 amino acids. J gave up 3 bases and V 1 base, and 1 base lay outside the gene matches. Germline values: CDR1 MNHNS, CDR2 SASEGT. CDR3 bases: TGTGCCAGCAGTGAAGACAGGGGGCACTACGAGCAGTACTTC. It codes for CASSEDRGHYEQYF.

This clone has just one count. V is TRBV19 and J is TRBJ1-5; D possibly corresponds to TRBD1 (6 bases). In germline, CDR1 is LNHDA, CDR2 SQIVND (reference sequence). Trimming removed 4 bases from V and 5 bases from J, with 9 bases in between. The CDR3 totals 13 residues. In DNA form, the CDR3 reads TGTGCCAGTAGTACGACAGGAGATCAGCCCCAGCATTTT. This translates into CASSTTGDQPQHF.

This clone is a singleton in its sample. V and J are TRBV27 and TRBJ1-6; 8 positions agree with TRBD1. This CDR3 has 15 amino acids. Germline-derived CDR1 and CDR2 are MNHEY and SMNVEV (reference sequence). The V segment lost 3 bases and the J segment 3 bases; nucleotides outside the gene matches: 1. As DNA, the CDR3 is TGTGCCAGCAGTTTGGGGACAGGCTATAATTCACCCCTCCACTTT. Protein product: CASSLGTGYNSPLHF.

The chain has TRBV12-5 and TRBJ2-2, with a possible D match to TRBD2 (5 bases). CDR3 length: 13 amino acids. Trimming cost V 6 bases and J 3 bases, with 8 bases left between them. Per germline, CDR1 LGHNT and CDR2 FRNRAP. CDR3 amino acids: CASGPDYTGELFF. The CDR3 nucleotides read TGTGCTAGTGGCCCGGACTACACCGGGGAGCTGTTTTTT.

J is TRBJ1-5 and V is TRBV28; TRBD1 matches at 9 bases. The CDR3 runs 16 residues. Germline CDR1 reads MDHEN; CDR2 reads SYDVKM. Trimming took 8 bases from V and 0 from J; bases not matched to a gene: 8. The CDR3 DNA reads as TGTGCCAGCCTGACAGGGGGACTCTATAGCAATCAGCCCCAGCATTTT. This codes for CASLTGGLYSNQPQHF. The full variable domain, in which reference TRBV28 and TRBJ1-5 provide the parts outside the CDR3, is DVKVTQSSRYLVKRTGEKVFLECVQDMDHENMFWYRQDPGLGLRLIYFSYDVKMKEKGDIPEGYSVSREKKERFSLILESASTNQTSMYLCASLTGGLYSNQPQHFGDGTRLSIL.

This clone has a handful of counts. This chain connects TRBV24-1 to TRBJ2-2; D unresolved. Trimming pared 5 bases from V and 3 bases from J, leaving 15 bases between. Germline CDR1 reads KGHDR; CDR2 reads SFDVKD. There are 16 residues in the CDR3. The CDR3 nucleotides read TGTGCCACCAGTGCTCCGCGGTGGCGAGACACCGGGGAGCTGTTTTTT. Amino acid sequence: CATSAPRWRDTGELFF.

The V gene is TRBV27, the J gene TRBJ1-5; no reliable D call. V was shortened by 5 bases and J by 2 bases, with 22 bases between the two germline ends. Per the germline V gene, CDR1 is MNHEY and CDR2 is SMNVEV (reference sequence). This CDR3 is built from 18 residues. CDR3 amino acids: CASSPPHLSESGNQPQHF. The CDR3 region has the DNA TGTGCCAGCAGTCCCCCTCATCTCAGTGAATCAGGCAATCAGCCCCAGCATTTT.

CDR3 coding DNA: TGTGCCAGCAGCTTGGGGTGGGGGCGAGATGGCTACACCTTC. Translated, it gives CASSLGWGRDGYTF. V gene TRBV7-9 combines with J gene TRBJ1-2; a possible D gene is TRBD1 (6 bases). CDR1 is SEHNR, CDR2 FQNEAQ, per germline (reference sequence). This CDR3 region has 14 residues. V lost 3 bases and J 6 bases, leaving 14 bases between the germline ends.

The V and J genes are TRBV9 and TRBJ1-6; tentatively, D is TRBD1 (6 bases). There are 15 residues in the CDR3. Germline-derived CDR1 and CDR2 are SGDLS and YYNGEE. V shed 4 bases and J shed 7 bases, with 15 bases lying between them. The DNA of the CDR3 is TGTGCCAGCAGCCCTCAGGGGTCCCAAAATTCACCCCTCCACTTT. This codes for CASSPQGSQNSPLHF.

The chain employs TRBV6-5 and TRBJ1-2, with 7 positions matching TRBD1. With V trimmed by 4 bases and J by 3 bases, 11 bases remained unmatched. This CDR3 contains 16 residues. Germline loops: CDR1 MNHEY, CDR2 SVGAGI. CDR3 protein: CASSSAPGQTYYGYTF. The CDR3 DNA reads as TGTGCCAGCAGTTCGGCCCCGGGACAGACCTACTATGGCTACACCTTC.

This sequence joins TRBV10-2 and TRBJ2-7; D is uncertain. The CDR3 is 12 residues long. Germline-derived CDR1 and CDR2 are WSHSY and SAAADI. V dropped 5 bases and J dropped 4 bases, with 9 bases sitting between them. CDR3 bases: TGCGCCAGCAGTTCCATCATTTACGAGCAGTACTTC. Encoded protein: CASSSIIYEQYF.

The chain recombines TRBV7-6 with TRBJ1-2; D gene uncertain. Trimming shortened V by 5 bases and J by 5 bases, and 12 bases separated the two germline ends. Germline V CDR1 and CDR2: SGHVS, FNYEAQ. The CDR3 spans 13 residues. The CDR3 coding sequence is TGTGCCAGCAGCCCAGCGGGGTTATATGGCTACACCTTC. It yields the protein CASSPAGLYGYTF.

With regard to this clone: Without the conserved terminal phenylalanine or tryptophan, this CDR3 likely stems from a read error. The DNA is omitted, as the CDR3 cannot be located on it reliably, and the CDR3 follows TCRdb's listing. V gene TRBV3-1 (or the pseudogene TRBV3-2) combines with J gene TRBJ2-7; TRBD2 is the table's D call and was not checked against the DNA. The CDR3 contains 13 residues when both ends are counted. Germline CDR1 LGHDT, CDR2 YNNKEL (reference sequence). Here the CDR3 reads CASSQGPGLAGAL.

The V gene is TRBV30, the J gene TRBJ1-5; possible D gene TRBD1, 5 bases. V was cut by 2 bases and J by 10 bases, with 24 bases left in between. CDR1 GTSNPN and CDR2 SVGIG come from the germline V gene (reference sequence). The CDR3 spans 16 residues. The CDR3 protein is CAWSQKDIGPDGPQHF. In DNA form, the CDR3 reads TGTGCCTGGAGTCAAAAGGACATCGGGCCAGACGGACCCCAGCATTTT.

The V gene is TRBV11-2, the J gene TRBJ2-7; 11 bases are shared with TRBD2. Germline V lookup: CDR1 SGHAT, CDR2 FQNNGV. The CDR3 contains 15 residues. The V segment lost 5 bases and the J segment 6 bases; nucleotides outside the gene matches: 9. In DNA, the CDR3 is TGTGCCAGCAGCCGAAATAGCGGGAGGGGATCCGAGCAGTACTTC. Translation: CASSRNSGRGSEQYF. The entire variable domain, with the rest obtained from reference TRBV11-2 and TRBJ2-7, is as follows: EAGVAQSPRYKIIEKRQSVAFWCNPISGHATLYWYQQILGQGPKLLIQFQNNGVVDDSQLPKDRFSAERLKGVDSTLKIQPAKLEDSAVYLCASSRNSGRGSEQYFGPGTRLTVT.

This chain joins TRBV3-1 (or the pseudogene TRBV3-2) and TRBJ1-2; D is undetermined. The CDR3 totals 13 residues. Looked up from germline, CDR1 is LGHDT and CDR2 is YNNKEL (reference sequence). Trimming cost V 1 base and J 2 bases, with 5 bases left between them. This CDR3 is CASSQGGNYGYTF. DNA for the CDR3: TGTGCCAGCAGCCAAGGAGGGAACTATGGCTACACCTTC.

DNA of the CDR3: TGTGCCACCACCGGGGGGGAAAGAGAGACCCAGTACTTC. Translated: CATTGGERETQYF. The chain employs TRBV24-1 and TRBJ2-5; 8 positions match TRBD2. The CDR3 runs to 13 residues. Looked up from germline, CDR1 is KGHDR and CDR2 is SFDVKD. After removal of 8 bases from V and 4 bases from J, the junction contained 5 bases not matched to a gene.

The rearrangement uses TRBV3-1 (or the pseudogene TRBV3-2) and TRBJ2-3; 11 nucleotides agree with TRBD2. The V gene end was trimmed by 4 bases and the J gene end by 1 base; junction bases not matched to a gene: 4. CDR3 length: 16 amino acids. Germline CDR1 LGHDT, CDR2 YNNKEL (reference sequence). For the CDR3, the DNA is TGTGCCAGCAGCCGTAGCGGGAGGGGGGGCACAGATACGCAGTATTTT. Translation: CASSRSGRGGTDTQYF.

The chain has TRBV5-1 and TRBJ2-1, with TRBD2 matching 9 bases. V lost 4 bases to trimming and J lost 2 bases; unmatched junction nucleotides: 4. The CDR3 runs 15 residues. The germline CDR1 and CDR2 sequences are SGHRS and YFSETQ. The CDR3 here is CASSLLAGTYNEQFF. In DNA, the CDR3 is TGCGCCAGCAGCCTACTAGCGGGTACCTACAATGAGCAGTTCTTC.

The chain recombines TRBV28 with TRBJ1-2; D not certain. This CDR3 has 15 amino acids. Trimming took off 7 bases at V and 0 bases at J, with 15 bases between the two ends. Germline V gene data show CDR1 as MDHEN and CDR2 as SYDVKM. The CDR3 DNA is TGTGCCAGCACCCTCAATCCGGGAGCTAACTATGGCTACACCTTC. As protein: CASTLNPGANYGYTF.

V gene TRBV6-5 combines with J gene TRBJ1-2; the match to TRBD1 covers 7 bases. Unmatched junction bases numbered 3, after V lost 0 bases and J lost 8 bases. The CDR3 extends over 13 amino acids. Germline CDR1 reads MNHEY; CDR2 reads SVGAGI. CDR3 coding DNA: TGTGCCAGCAGTTACTCGACAGGGCAAGGCTACACCTTC. As protein: CASSYSTGQGYTF.

The rearrangement uses TRBV30 and TRBJ1-2; TRBD1 matches at 9 bases. The CDR3 spans 14 residues. The germline V gene encodes CDR1 GTSNPN and CDR2 SVGIG (reference sequence). The trim removed 5 bases at V and 4 bases at J, leaving 8 bases unmatched. The CDR3 DNA reads TGTGCCTGGGGCACCCGGGACAGGGCCTATGGCTACACCTTC. This gives the protein CAWGTRDRAYGYTF.

The genes are TRBV28 and TRBJ2-5; D unclear. The length of the CDR3 is 17 residues. Germline V gives CDR1 MDHEN, CDR2 SYDVKM. Trimming removed 7 bases from V and 5 bases from J, with 26 bases in between. The CDR3 region is CASTRSPLRTHQETQYF. CDR3 sequence (DNA): TGTGCCAGCACCCGATCCCCACTACGAACACATCAGGAGACCCAGTACTTC.

This sequence joins TRBV23-1 and TRBJ1-1; 9 bases map to TRBD1. TRBV23-1 is an ORF, and what it does is uncertain. The CDR3 runs to 15 residues. V gave up 6 bases and J gave up 7 bases; unmatched junction bases: 12. The CDR3 loop is CASSSPGTGQNEAFF. The CDR3 nucleotides are TGCGCCAGCAGCTCACCCGGGACAGGGCAGAATGAAGCTTTCTTT.

This chain links TRBV13 with TRBJ2-7, with 12 bases aligning to TRBD1. V shed 5 bases and J 4 bases; nucleotides not matched to a gene: 9. Looked up from germline, CDR1 is PRHDT and CDR2 is FYEKMQ (reference sequence). CDR3 size: 16 residues. This CDR3 is CASSPSPGQGAYEQYF. The CDR3, as DNA: TGTGCCAGCAGCCCTAGCCCGGGACAGGGGGCTTACGAGCAGTACTTC.

The rearrangement uses TRBV2 and TRBJ1-2; a weak D match, TRBD1 (5 bases). Germline V gives CDR1 SNHLY, CDR2 FYNNEI. Trimming stripped 3 bases from V and 5 bases from J, with 13 bases between. The CDR3 spans 14 residues. The CDR3: CASSEAGVGYGYTF. Written as DNA, the CDR3 is TGTGCCAGCAGTGAGGCGGGGGTCGGGTATGGCTACACCTTC.

The chain recombines TRBV3-1 (or the pseudogene TRBV3-2) with TRBJ2-5; 8 nucleotides agree with TRBD1. Germline trimming cut 3 bases from V and 4 bases from J; bases unmatched to any gene: 4. There are 14 residues in the CDR3. CDR1 LGHDT and CDR2 YNNKEL come from the germline V gene (reference sequence). In DNA form, the CDR3 reads TGTGCCAGCAGCCACCGACAGGGGATAGAGACCCAGTACTTC. Protein: CASSHRQGIETQYF.

The rearrangement links TRBV4-1 to TRBJ1-3, with D tentatively TRBD1 (6 bases). The CDR3 covers 15 residues. Germline CDR1 and CDR2: MGHRA and YSYEKL. V lost 4 bases and J lost 1, with 11 bases in between. DNA for the CDR3: TGCGCCAGCAGCCCCTTGGGGGCGTCTGGAAACACCATATATTTT. It encodes CASSPLGASGNTIYF.

This clone was seen more than once but under ten times. The J gene is TRBJ2-7, the V gene TRBV10-3, with TRBD2 as a possible D gene (5 bases). Germline V CDR1 and CDR2: ENHRY, SYGVKD. Trimming cost V 9 bases and J 0 bases, with 15 bases left between them. This CDR3 spans 14 amino acids. The CDR3 loop reads CAILPDSSSYEQYF. The CDR3 DNA reads as TGTGCCATTCTCCCGGACTCGAGCTCCTACGAGCAGTACTTC.

The chain uses TRBV28 and TRBJ1-2, with TRBD1 matching 9 bases. The CDR3 spans 14 residues. The germline V gene encodes CDR1 MDHEN and CDR2 SYDVKM. The junction had 2 bases not matched to a gene; V was cut back by 0 bases and J by 6 bases. The CDR3 loop reads CASSLWGQGDGYTF. CDR3 nucleotides: TGTGCCAGCAGTTTATGGGGACAGGGTGATGGCTACACCTTC.